This TCR beta chain was sequenced during a study of response to subunit inactivated influenza vaccine. Study outcomes and limitations: With each seasonal influenza vaccination, the authors suggested, few new T cells are recruited.

Using its own MiXCR run on the RT-PCR reads, TCRdb lists one record per CDR3 protein. The repertoire holds about half a million distinct CDR3 sequences, with roughly 23% as singletons. Germline V CDR1 and CDR2: SGHVS, FQNEAQ. The trim removed 5 bases at V and 8 bases at J, leaving 8 bases unmatched. The CDR3 is 14 residues long. This clonotype was found a few times. As yet, its antigen is unknown. The chain has TRBV7-8 and TRBJ2-3; 9 nucleotides match TRBD1. This TCR was sampled from a man in his fifties who received an inactivated influenza vaccine. The sample here was CD4+ T cells sorted from PBMCs, taken around 5 days after vaccination. The CDR3 is CASSHPGTGFTQYF. DNA for the CDR3: TGTGCCAGCAGCCATCCCGGGACAGGGTTTACGCAGTATTTT.